A selection of T cell receptor beta chains follows, all from one sample in a study of post-analysis software for immune sequencing data. TCRdb processed the PCR reads anew with MiXCR; each CDR3 protein has one entry. The table shows 750,000 to 950,000 distinct CDR3 sequences, with around 46% occurring only once. Sequencing was performed on blood. The receptors come from a girl aged 5-17 years with multiple sclerosis. Both conserved end residues are part of each CDR3.

V,CDR3
TRBV6-1,CASSDFVTENTEAFF
TRBV3-1,CASSHYRTEETQYF
TRBV6-6,CATGKGAYGYTF
TRBV20-1,CSARDLGTGDLGEAFF
TRBV28,CASTFQGSRGQPQHF
TRBV7-6,CASSLARGENQPQHF
TRBV7-2,CASSHMGGTYEQYF
TRBV9,CASSVGSVGDYEQYF
TRBV20-1,CSASGGTVTEAFF
TRBV28,CASSQLTGRYNEQFF
TRBV15,CATSRQGASPYEEQYF
TRBV20-1,CSAIGLAGGDYEQYF
TRBV20-1,CSAGEGQSYEQYF
TRBV3-1,CASSQGGGGARNNEQFF
TRBV5-1,CASSYRRIGFDEQFF
TRBV20-1,CSARALGLAGGGNEQFF
TRBV27,CASSPVSAAKNIQYF
TRBV27,CASSLDLGGEQYF
TRBV20-1,CSARVWKTSSLYNEQFF
TRBV12-3/TRBV12-4,CASSTGTPGGEQFF
TRBV9,CASSVVGALSGANVLTF
TRBV24-1,CATSDSGRAGNEQFF
TRBV6-5,CASSYSRAEAFF
TRBV7-6,CASSFAGETDTQYF
TRBV3-1,CASSQDKLAVYNEQFF
TRBV6-1,CASSGGLPSYEQYF
TRBV11-2,CASSLDRTYTQYF
TRBV6-5,CATSWDSYGYTF
TRBV28,CASRQGVSRDTQYF
TRBV5-1,CASSPIVSGTQFF
TRBV7-3,CASSLERGGRTQYF
TRBV9,CASSAGTRGAGTQYF
TRBV14,CASSPPSGAKTQYF
TRBV6-1,CASSRGLAGGNPYNEQFF
TRBV2,CASSVRLAQETQYF
TRBV11-2,CVSSREGTQYF
TRBV28,CASSGTSFQNIQYF
TRBV2,CASSEGTSGAYEQYF
TRBV27,CASSPGASYGYTF
TRBV5-1,CASSLSGKATETQYF
TRBV12-3/TRBV12-4,CASSSHRGAYSNQPQHF
TRBV7-9,CASSWRTGGAKNIQYF
TRBV19,CASSYVGGPYNEQFF
TRBV4-1,CASSPTGVWQPQHF
TRBV2,CASSEGRPNYGYTF
TRBV10-2,CATYTGTGSGANVLTF
TRBV6-2/TRBV6-3,CASALTGERYEQYF
TRBV7-9,CASSLADRLYGYTF
TRBV12-3/TRBV12-4,CASSGTRSTDTQYF
TRBV18,CASSQSWGPSSVEQYF
TRBV12-3/TRBV12-4,CASSLYRALDQPQHF
TRBV29-1,CSVLDRGPYNEQFF
TRBV3-1,CASSQSGGSPNTQYF
TRBV7-9,CASSLGMGVEQNIQYF
TRBV5-1,CASSPSLGSVSYEQYF
TRBV20-1,CSARGPEFVNIQYF
TRBV27,CASSLARTNNAFF
TRBV12-3/TRBV12-4,CASSLRSGDRFDYTEAFF
TRBV9,CASSAGDGADTQYF